Following are 11 T cell receptor beta chains from one sample sequenced in a study of blood T cell repertoires in COVID-19. Sequenced by immunoSEQ multiplex PCR; TCRdb stores in-frame clones only, minus some. This table holds 200,000 to 250,000 clones, more than 70% found once. The specimen sequenced was peripheral blood. The receptors originated from a human donor in a cohort sampled during active COVID-19.

This chain uses TRBV19 with TRBJ2-1; D is undetermined. In germline, CDR1 is LNHDA, CDR2 SQIVND (reference sequence). The CDR3 spans 15 residues. The germline V and J ends were trimmed by 5 bases and 9 bases, with 20 bases remaining between them. The CDR3 DNA is TGTGCCAGTAGTGCCCGGGTGACCGCGATGGGTGAGCAGTTCTTC. It encodes CASSARVTAMGEQFF. The variable domain in full, with the rest retrieved from reference TRBV19 and TRBJ2-1, is DGGITQSPKYLFRKEGQNVTLSCEQNLNHDAMYWYRQDPGQGLRLIYYSQIVNDFQKGDIAEGYSVSREKKESFPLTVTSAQKNPTAFYLCASSARVTAMGEQFFGPGTRLTVL.

CDR3: CASSQVSRALNTIYF. The CDR3 DNA reads as TGTGCCAGCAGCCAAGTAAGCAGGGCCTTAAACACCATATATTTT. The chain employs TRBV3-1 (or the pseudogene TRBV3-2) and TRBJ1-3, with a possible D match to TRBD1 (5 bases). Germline V gene data show CDR1 as LGHDT and CDR2 as YNNKEL (reference sequence). This CDR3 spans 15 amino acids. V gave up 1 base and J gave up 6 bases, with 13 bases separating them.

This clone came up a few times. The rearrangement links TRBV30 to TRBJ2-2; the D gene is possibly TRBD1 (6 bases). This CDR3 is 12 amino acids long. The V and J ends lost 1 base and 14 bases respectively, with 14 bases between them. Germline assignment: CDR1 GTSNPN and CDR2 SVGIG (reference sequence). The DNA for the CDR3 is TGTGCCTGGAGTGAAATAGGACAGTCTCTGTTTTTT. The encoded protein is CAWSEIGQSLFF.

Concerning this clone: The sample has other DNA sequences that encode this CDR3 too. The chain uses TRBV27 and TRBJ2-5; a possible D gene is TRBD2 (5 bases). V was clipped by 3 bases and J by 5 bases, with 13 bases between them. CDR3 length: 14 amino acids. Germline V gene data show CDR1 as MNHEY and CDR2 as SMNVEV (reference sequence). Here the CDR3 DNA reads TGTGCCAGCAGTTTTTCAGGCCGAGGGGAGACCCAGTACTTC. Translation: CASSFSGRGETQYF.

The genes are TRBV5-1 and TRBJ1-2; a weak D match, TRBD1 (6 bases). Per germline, CDR1 SGHRS and CDR2 YFSETQ. The CDR3 contains 13 residues. V was cut by 4 bases and J by 6 bases, with 13 bases left in between. Here the CDR3 DNA reads TGCGCCAGCAGCCTCGGACAGATCGATGGCTACACCTTC. Its protein product is CASSLGQIDGYTF.

This chain joins TRBV7-9 and TRBJ2-3, with TRBD2 identical over 11 bases. The CDR3 has 18 amino acids. The germline V gene has CDR1 SEHNR and CDR2 FQNEAQ (reference sequence). V dropped 2 bases and J dropped 1; count of bases not matched to a gene: 8. The DNA of the CDR3 is TGTGCCAGCAGCTTACCTCGGGGGACTAGCGGAGGCACAGATACGCAGTATTTT. Translation gives CASSLPRGTSGGTDTQYF.

This clone was seen only a few times. CDR3 sequence reads: CASSLGTGINSPLHF. Written as DNA, the CDR3 is TGTGCCAGCAGCTTAGGGACAGGGATCAATTCACCCCTCCACTTT. The chain employs TRBV7-9 and TRBJ1-6, with 8 bases that match TRBD1. This CDR3 contains 15 residues. V was pared by 1 base and J by 7 bases, with 3 bases of the junction left unmatched. From germline, CDR1 is SEHNR and CDR2 FQNEAQ (reference sequence). Based on the CDR3 plus reference TRBV7-9 and TRBJ1-6, the full variable domain is DTGVSQNPRHKITKRGQNVTFRCDPISEHNRLYWYRQTLGQGPEFLTYFQNEAQLEKSRLLSDRFSAERPKGSFSTLEIQRTEQGDSAMYLCASSLGTGINSPLHFGNGTRLTVT.

CDR3: CASTPGGSYNEQFF. The CDR3 DNA reads as TGTGCCAGCACCCCCGGGGGTTCGTACAATGAGCAGTTCTTC. The chain has TRBV28 and TRBJ2-1; tentative D call: TRBD2 (6 bases). CDR3 length: 14 residues. V was clipped by 7 bases and J by 4 bases, with 14 bases between them. The V gene's germline CDR1 is MDHEN and CDR2 SYDVKM. The full variable domain, rest sourced from reference TRBV28 and TRBJ2-1, is DVKVTQSSRYLVKRTGEKVFLECVQDMDHENMFWYRQDPGLGLRLIYFSYDVKMKEKGDIPEGYSVSREKKERFSLILESASTNQTSMYLCASTPGGSYNEQFFGPGTRLTVL.

The chain recombines TRBV7-2 with TRBJ1-4; maybe TRBD1 (5 bases). The CDR3 has 14 residues. CDR1 is SGHTA, CDR2 FQGNSA, per germline. V lost 1 base, J lost 8 bases, and 11 bases lay in between. In DNA form, the CDR3 reads TGTGCCAGCAGCTTAGACGGGGGAGGGGAAAAACTGTTTTTT. As protein: CASSLDGGGEKLFF.

The chain has TRBV7-2 and TRBJ1-2; TRBD1 aligns across 10 bases. V lost 5 bases to trimming and J lost 3 bases; unmatched junction nucleotides: 12. CDR1 is SGHTA, CDR2 FQGNSA, per germline. The CDR3 has 17 residues. The DNA for the CDR3 is TGTGCCAGCAGCCCGACGACAGGGGGCGCCCGGGACTATGGCTACACCTTC. Amino acid sequence: CASSPTTGGARDYGYTF.

V and J are TRBV13 and TRBJ1-1; no reliable D call. The germline CDR1 and CDR2 sequences are PRHDT and FYEKMQ (reference sequence). Between the trimmed V and J ends, which lost 0 bases and 7 bases, there was a span of 12 bases. CDR3 length: 14 residues. The CDR3 DNA follows: TGTGCCAGCAGCTTAGGCCCGGGGAACGGTGAAGCTTTCTTT. Translated, it gives CASSLGPGNGEAFF.